This TCR beta chain was recorded in a study of control samples from healthy donors and cancer patients. Produced via immunoSEQ multiplex PCR; TCRdb's table is partial and in-frame only. This table has approximately 170,000 clones, 70% to 90% appearing once. The germline V gene has CDR1 MGHDK and CDR2 SYGVNS. The CDR3 sequence is 13 residues long. The V end lost 6 bases, the J end lost 0 bases, and 9 bases lay between the germline ends. This receptor was taken from a young woman in good health. Sequencing input: blood. The J gene is TRBJ2-7, the V gene TRBV25-1; D ambiguous. DNA of the CDR3: TGTGCCAGCAGCGATCGGAGCTCCTACGAGCAGTACTTC. Protein: CASSDRSSYEQYF.